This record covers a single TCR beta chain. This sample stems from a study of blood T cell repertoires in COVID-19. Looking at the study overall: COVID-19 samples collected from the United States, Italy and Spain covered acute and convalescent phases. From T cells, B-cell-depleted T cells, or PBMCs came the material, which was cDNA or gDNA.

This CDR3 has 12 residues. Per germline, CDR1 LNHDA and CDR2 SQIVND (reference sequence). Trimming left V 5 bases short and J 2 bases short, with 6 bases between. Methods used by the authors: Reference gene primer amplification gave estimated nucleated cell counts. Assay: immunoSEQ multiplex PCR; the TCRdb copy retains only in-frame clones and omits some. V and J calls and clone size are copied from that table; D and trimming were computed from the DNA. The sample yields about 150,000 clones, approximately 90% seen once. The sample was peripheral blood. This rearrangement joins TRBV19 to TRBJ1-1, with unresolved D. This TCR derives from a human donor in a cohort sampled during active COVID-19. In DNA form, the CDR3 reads TGTGCCAGTAGTCTATCTAACACTGAAGCTTTCTTT. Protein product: CASSLSNTEAFF.